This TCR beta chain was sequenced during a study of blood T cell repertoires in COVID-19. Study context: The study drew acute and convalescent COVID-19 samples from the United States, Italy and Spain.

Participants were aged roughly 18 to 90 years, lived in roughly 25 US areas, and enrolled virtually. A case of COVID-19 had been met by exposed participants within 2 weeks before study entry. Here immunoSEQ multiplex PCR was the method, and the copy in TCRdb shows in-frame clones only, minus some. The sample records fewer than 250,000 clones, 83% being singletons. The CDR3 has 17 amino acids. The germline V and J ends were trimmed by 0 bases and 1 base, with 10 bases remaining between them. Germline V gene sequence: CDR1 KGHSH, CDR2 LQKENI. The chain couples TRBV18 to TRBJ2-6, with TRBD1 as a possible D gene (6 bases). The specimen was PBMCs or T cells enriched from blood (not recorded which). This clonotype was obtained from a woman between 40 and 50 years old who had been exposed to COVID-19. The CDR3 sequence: CASSPPGQTSGANVLTF. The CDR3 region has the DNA TGTGCCAGCTCACCACCGGGACAAACTTCTGGGGCCAACGTCCTGACTTTC.